Following are 25 T cell receptor beta chains from one sample sequenced in a study of type 1 regulatory T cells. A single record per CDR3 protein comes from TCRdb applying MiXCR to the reads. This table holds about 97,000 distinct CDR3 sequences, roughly 28% found once. What was sequenced was CD4+ T cells, either the whole sample or a sorted fraction (not recorded which). The origin of the receptors is a human donor in good health.

V gene TRBV7-9 combines with J gene TRBJ2-1; TRBD1 is a possible D gene (5 bases). Germline CDR1 and CDR2: SEHNR and FQNEAQ (reference sequence). The CDR3 spans 12 residues. The V end was cut by 1 base, the J end by 9 bases, with 7 bases between. The CDR3 loop reads CASSLDQGEQFF. CDR3 DNA: TGTGCCAGCAGCTTAGATCAGGGTGAGCAGTTCTTC. The full variable domain, its missing parts supplied by reference TRBV7-9 and TRBJ2-1, is DTGVSQNPRHKITKRGQNVTFRCDPISEHNRLYWYRQTLGQGPEFLTYFQNEAQLEKSRLLSDRFSAERPKGSFSTLEIQRTEQGDSAMYLCASSLDQGEQFFGPGTRLTVL.

The J gene is TRBJ2-3, the V gene TRBV3-1, with D perhaps TRBD2 (5 bases). Germline assignment: CDR1 LGHDT and CDR2 YNNKEL (reference sequence). The CDR3 runs to 16 residues. V was clipped by 1 base and J by 8 bases, with 19 bases between them. CDR3 in DNA: TGTGCCAGCAGCCAAGTTAGAGGGTTGGTCGCAGGTACGCAGTATTTT. Amino acids: CASSQVRGLVAGTQYF.

This chain connects TRBV5-1 to TRBJ2-3; 10 bases are a match to TRBD2. Germline CDR1 SGHRS, CDR2 YFSETQ. J was trimmed by 1 base and V by 4 bases; bases with no gene match: 12. This CDR3 comprises 18 residues. For the CDR3, the DNA is TGCGCCAGCAGCCAAATAGCGGGAGGTGATGTTGGCACAGATACGCAGTATTTT. Amino acid sequence: CASSQIAGGDVGTDTQYF.

This clonotype was seen only a few times. This chain links TRBV19 with TRBJ2-4; a weak D match, TRBD2 (6 bases). CDR3 length equals 14 residues. V lost 5 bases and J 9 bases, leaving 17 bases between the germline ends. Germline V lookup: CDR1 LNHDA, CDR2 SQIVND (reference sequence). The CDR3, as DNA: TGTGCCAGTAGTTCGGGGACGCCCGGGGGCATTCAGTACTTC. Protein: CASSSGTPGGIQYF.

This sequence joins TRBV5-1 and TRBJ1-1, with a tentative D call TRBD1 (5 bases). Germline V lookup: CDR1 SGHRS, CDR2 YFSETQ. The CDR3 is 15 residues long. V lost 1 base and J lost 0, with 10 bases in between. The CDR3 here is CASSLMDILNTEAFF. Here the CDR3 DNA reads TGCGCCAGCAGCTTGATGGACATCTTGAACACTGAAGCTTTCTTT.

The V gene is TRBV7-8, the J gene TRBJ1-5; 8 bases are shared with TRBD1. This CDR3 is 18 amino acids long. Germline lookup yields CDR1 SGHVS and CDR2 FQNEAQ. V shed 5 bases, J shed 2 bases, and the junction held 14 bases outside the gene matches. The CDR3: CASSPRTGGAYGNQPQHF. As DNA, the CDR3 is TGTGCCAGCAGCCCTAGAACAGGGGGGGCCTATGGCAATCAGCCCCAGCATTTT. Full variable domain (outside the CDR3, taken from reference TRBV7-8 and TRBJ1-5): GAGVSQSPRYKVAKRGQDVALRCDPISGHVSLFWYQQALGQGPEFLTYFQNEAQLDKSGLPSDRFFAERPEGSVSTLKIQRTQQEDSAVYLCASSPRTGGAYGNQPQHFGDGTRLSIL.

This rearrangement joins TRBV3-1 to TRBJ2-7, with 10 bases matching TRBD1. This CDR3 is built from 15 residues. The J segment lost 1 base and the V segment lost 3 bases, leaving 3 bases of the junction unmatched. Germline V gene data show CDR1 as LGHDT and CDR2 as YNNKEL (reference sequence). The CDR3 region has the DNA TGTGCCAGCAGCCAGTCGGGACAGGGGTCCTACGAGCAGTACTTC. Protein sequence: CASSQSGQGSYEQYF.

The table lists this clonotype with a few counts. The V call is TRBV5-5, the J call TRBJ1-2; a weak D match, TRBD1 (5 bases). Germline CDR1 and CDR2: SGHKS and YYEKEE (reference sequence). V was cut by 2 bases and J by 5 bases, with 16 bases left in between. CDR3 length equals 15 residues. CDR3 region: CASSFGRKGVYGYTF. The CDR3 nucleotides read TGTGCCAGCAGCTTTGGGCGGAAAGGGGTTTATGGCTACACCTTC.

This clonotype was counted only a few times. The chain is built from TRBV6-2 or TRBV6-3 and TRBJ2-1; D is unresolved. The CDR3 spans 13 residues. Trimming removed 8 bases from V and 7 bases from J, with 15 bases in between. Germline V gene lookup returns CDR1 MNHEY and CDR2 SVGEGT. This chain's CDR3 is CASGSQTENEQFF. For the CDR3, the DNA is TGTGCCAGCGGAAGCCAAACGGAGAATGAGCAGTTCTTC.

The V gene is TRBV11-3, the J gene TRBJ2-1, with 8 bases matching TRBD2. Germline CDR1 and CDR2: SGHNT and YENEEA. CDR3 length: 16 residues. The J segment lost 10 bases and the V segment lost 2 bases, leaving 13 bases of the junction unmatched. The CDR3 region has the DNA TGTGCCAGCAGCTTAAGTCGAGCGGGAGAAGGAAGGGAGCAGTTCTTC. As protein: CASSLSRAGEGREQFF.

The V and J genes are TRBV10-3 and TRBJ1-5; 11 positions agree with TRBD1. The junction had 1 base not matched to a gene; V was cut back by 2 bases and J by 4 bases. The CDR3 loop spans 15 amino acids. Germline V gene sequence: CDR1 ENHRY, CDR2 SYGVKD. The CDR3 loop reads CAISEGQGANQPQHF. As DNA, the CDR3 is TGTGCCATCAGTGAGGGACAGGGGGCGAATCAGCCCCAGCATTTT.

This clonotype was observed a few times. The V call is TRBV5-1, the J call TRBJ2-5, with a possible D match to TRBD2 (6 bases). The V and J ends lost 4 bases and 4 bases respectively, with 20 bases between them. The CDR3 consists of 16 residues. The germline CDR1 and CDR2 sequences are SGHRS and YFSETQ. CDR3 sequence (DNA): TGCGCCAGCAGCATCGGAGGCGGGACCACAGTAGAGACCCAGTACTTC. It specifies CASSIGGGTTVETQYF. The full variable domain, completed using reference TRBV5-1 and TRBJ2-5, is KAGVTQTPRYLIKTRGQQVTLSCSPISGHRSVSWYQQTPGQGLQFLFEYFSETQRNKGNFPGRFSGRQFSNSRSEMNVSTLELGDSALYLCASSIGGGTTVETQYFGPGTRLLVL.

This clonotype was observed once. This chain connects TRBV20-1 to TRBJ1-2; the D gene is possibly TRBD1 (5 bases). Trimming shortened V by 4 bases and J by 8 bases, and 26 bases separated the two germline ends. CDR1 and CDR2 (germline): DFQATT, SNEGSKA (reference sequence). The CDR3 length is 16 residues. CDR3 DNA sequence: TGCAGTGCTACGGACCGATTATCACAGGTCGGAGCCGGCTACACCTTC. Its protein product is CSATDRLSQVGAGYTF.

The gene calls are TRBV7-8 and TRBJ2-6, with D possibly called TRBD1 or TRBD2 (6 bases each). Germline CDR1 SGHVS, CDR2 FQNEAQ. The CDR3 contains 17 residues. V dropped 3 bases and J dropped 2 bases, with 14 bases sitting between them. The CDR3 is CASSFGGAETGANVLTF. The CDR3, as DNA: TGTGCCAGCAGCTTCGGGGGCGCCGAAACTGGGGCCAACGTCCTGACTTTC. The full variable domain, its missing parts supplied by reference TRBV7-8 and TRBJ2-6, is GAGVSQSPRYKVAKRGQDVALRCDPISGHVSLFWYQQALGQGPEFLTYFQNEAQLDKSGLPSDRFFAERPEGSVSTLKIQRTQQEDSAVYLCASSFGGAETGANVLTFGAGSRLTVL.

The rearrangement joins TRBV3-1 to TRBJ1-3, with D unresolved. Looked up from germline, CDR1 is LGHDT and CDR2 is YNNKEL (reference sequence). The ends were cut back, 5 bases at V and 2 bases at J, with 7 bases in the middle. The CDR3 runs 13 residues. CDR3 region: CASSGEAGNTIYF. CDR3 sequence (DNA): TGTGCCAGCAGCGGGGAGGCTGGAAACACCATATATTTT.

V usage is TRBV6-2 or TRBV6-3 and J usage is TRBJ2-1; D possibly corresponds to TRBD2 (5 bases). The germline CDR1 and CDR2 sequences are MNHEY and SVGEGT. The CDR3 extends over 14 amino acids. The V end was cut by 4 bases, the J end by 8 bases, with 15 bases between. The CDR3 bases are TGTGCCAGCAGTTCCCTGCCGGGGTACTATGAGCAGTTCTTC. This gives the protein CASSSLPGYYEQFF.

The chain carries TRBV30 and TRBJ2-7; the D gene is possibly TRBD2 (5 bases). This CDR3 spans 13 amino acids. Germline V gene sequence: CDR1 GTSNPN, CDR2 SVGIG (reference sequence). V gave up 1 base and J gave up 2 bases, with 9 bases separating them. The chain's CDR3 is CAWSGGLPYEQYF. CDR3 DNA: TGTGCCTGGAGTGGCGGACTGCCCTACGAGCAGTACTTC.

In nucleotides, the CDR3 is TGTGCCAGCAGCAGAAGGGGTTCAGCTAGCCTCTACAATGAGCAGTTCTTC. It specifies CASSRRGSASLYNEQFF. V gene TRBV14 combines with J gene TRBJ2-1; D tentatively fits TRBD1 or TRBD2 (5 bases each). This CDR3 region has 17 residues. Trimming took off 5 bases at V and 3 bases at J, with 20 bases between the two ends. In germline, CDR1 is SGHDN, CDR2 FVKESK. Based on the CDR3 plus reference TRBV14 and TRBJ2-1, the full variable domain is EAGVTQFPSHSVIEKGQTVTLRCDPISGHDNLYWYRRVMGKEIKFLLHFVKESKQDESGMPNNRFLAERTGGTYSTLKVQPAELEDSGVYFCASSRRGSASLYNEQFFGPGTRLTVL.

This clonotype turned up a few times. The chain uses TRBV5-1 and TRBJ2-5; D may be TRBD2 (5 bases). Trimming took 2 bases from V and 4 from J, leaving 12 bases between them. Germline assignment: CDR1 SGHRS and CDR2 YFSETQ. This CDR3 contains 14 residues. The CDR3 protein is CASSFWGRGETQYF. The CDR3 coding sequence is TGCGCCAGCAGCTTTTGGGGTCGGGGAGAGACCCAGTACTTC.

The gene calls are TRBV24-1 and TRBJ2-1; 8 positions agree with TRBD1. This CDR3 region has 14 residues. Trimming removed 4 bases from V and 7 bases from J; junction bases left unmatched: 5. The germline V gene encodes CDR1 KGHDR and CDR2 SFDVKD. The CDR3 spells CATSDLRTGNEQFF. The CDR3 DNA reads as TGTGCCACCAGTGACCTCCGGACAGGGAATGAGCAGTTCTTC.

This clonotype was counted only a few times. V gene TRBV5-1 combines with J gene TRBJ2-5; 8 positions agree with TRBD1. J lost 1 base, V lost 4 bases, and 9 bases had no gene match. From germline, CDR1 is SGHRS and CDR2 YFSETQ. The CDR3 extends over 16 amino acids. The CDR3 sequence: CASSHGQGQGQETQYF. CDR3 nucleotides: TGCGCCAGCAGCCACGGACAGGGACAAGGCCAAGAGACCCAGTACTTC. The full variable domain, in which reference TRBV5-1 and TRBJ2-5 provide the parts outside the CDR3, is KAGVTQTPRYLIKTRGQQVTLSCSPISGHRSVSWYQQTPGQGLQFLFEYFSETQRNKGNFPGRFSGRQFSNSRSEMNVSTLELGDSALYLCASSHGQGQGQETQYFGPGTRLLVL.

This clonotype was counted only a few times. The CDR3 sequence: CSVAGVTGYEQYF. As DNA, the CDR3 is TGCAGCGTTGCGGGAGTGACAGGCTACGAGCAGTACTTC. The V call is TRBV29-1, the J call TRBJ2-7; D tentatively fits TRBD1 or TRBD2 (6 bases each). Germline-derived CDR1 and CDR2 are SQVTM and ANQGSEA. With 4 bases removed from V and 3 bases from J, the gap between germline ends came to 13 bases. This CDR3 contains 13 residues.

This clonotype was counted a single time. The CDR3: CASSYGPGQGNPSSTDTQYF. As DNA, the CDR3 is TGTGCCAGCTCATACGGGCCGGGACAGGGAAATCCCTCTAGCACAGATACGCAGTATTTT. This sequence joins TRBV12-3 or TRBV12-4 and TRBJ2-3, with TRBD1 matching over 9 bases. V lost 8 bases, J lost 0 bases, and 21 bases stayed unmatched. The CDR3 totals 20 residues.

The chain joins TRBV19 to TRBJ2-2, with 12 bases that match TRBD2. CDR3 length: 19 residues. Trimming took 8 bases from V and 4 from J; bases not matched to a gene: 17. CDR1 and CDR2 (germline): LNHDA, SQIVND (reference sequence). The CDR3 nucleotides read TGTGCCAGTTTTCCGAATCTCCGGGCTAGCGGGAGGGGCACCGGGGAGCTGTTTTTT. Protein: CASFPNLRASGRGTGELFF.

The chain recombines TRBV3-1 with TRBJ2-1; no reliable D call. The CDR3 runs 12 residues. V was trimmed by 2 bases and J by 3 bases, leaving 2 bases between them. The germline V gene encodes CDR1 LGHDT and CDR2 YNNKEL (reference sequence). The CDR3, as DNA: TGTGCCAGCAGCCAAAACTACAATGAGCAGTTCTTC. Protein product: CASSQNYNEQFF.